Listed below are T cell receptor beta chains from one sample, sequenced in a study of cytomegalovirus exposure and HLA in healthy donors. Clones were sequenced by immunoSEQ multiplex PCR, and TCRdb holds only the in-frame ones, with some missing. The data contain about 65,000 clones, about 92% of them seen just once; the ten biggest clones take up over 1%. Sequencing used PBMCs. The receptors stem from a woman aged 18 to 35 in good health and CMV-seronegative. Both conserved end residues are part of each CDR3. A D gene is named only where the DNA matches it firmly. Size values are once, few and many counts, or a class for expanded clones, and some rows have none.

len: 14; abundance: NA; j_gene: TRBJ1-1; v_gene: TRBV7-9; d_gene: NA; CDR3aa: CASSFTSANTEAFF; CDR3nt: TGTGCCAGCAGCTTTACGAGTGCGAACACTGAAGCTTTCTTT
len: 14; abundance: NA; j_gene: TRBJ1-5; v_gene: TRBV2; d_gene: TRBD1; CDR3aa: CASSFTTGNQPQHF; CDR3nt: TGTGCCAGCAGTTTTACGACAGGGAATCAGCCCCAGCATTTT
len: 15; abundance: NA; j_gene: TRBJ1-3; v_gene: TRBV18; d_gene: NA; CDR3aa: CASSPRGNSGNTIYF; CDR3nt: TGTGCCAGCTCACCCAGGGGTAACTCTGGAAACACCATATATTTT
len: 14; abundance: NA; j_gene: TRBJ2-5; v_gene: TRBV5-1; d_gene: TRBD1; CDR3aa: CASSPTGGQETQYF; CDR3nt: TGCGCCAGCAGCCCCACAGGGGGCCAAGAGACCCAGTACTTC
len: 15; abundance: NA; j_gene: TRBJ2-2; v_gene: TRBV19; d_gene: TRBD1; CDR3aa: CASSHEQGSTGELFF; CDR3nt: TGTGCCAGTAGCCACGAACAGGGGTCCACCGGGGAGCTGTTTTTT
len: 15; abundance: NA; j_gene: TRBJ2-1; v_gene: TRBV6-6; d_gene: NA; CDR3aa: CASAYDRPSYNEQFF; CDR3nt: TGTGCCAGCGCCTATGACAGGCCTTCGTACAATGAGCAGTTCTTC
len: 15; abundance: NA; j_gene: TRBJ2-3; v_gene: TRBV27; d_gene: TRBD2; CDR3aa: CASNRKAGYTDTQYF; CDR3nt: TGTGCCAGCAACCGGAAAGCGGGGTACACAGATACGCAGTATTTT
len: 13; abundance: NA; j_gene: TRBJ2-7; v_gene: TRBV6-5; d_gene: NA; CDR3aa: CASSYGVSYEQYF; CDR3nt: TGTGCCAGCAGTTACGGAGTCTCCTACGAGCAGTACTTC
len: 14; abundance: NA; j_gene: TRBJ1-1; v_gene: TRBV28; d_gene: NA; CDR3aa: CASSPRDFRSEAFF; CDR3nt: TGTGCCAGCAGTCCAAGGGACTTTCGTTCTGAAGCTTTCTTT
len: 15; abundance: NA; j_gene: TRBJ2-3; v_gene: TRBV7-2; d_gene: TRBD1; CDR3aa: CASSSLTGATDTQYF; CDR3nt: TGTGCCAGCAGCTCACTCACAGGGGCCACAGATACGCAGTATTTT
len: 17; abundance: NA; j_gene: TRBJ2-6; v_gene: TRBV30; d_gene: NA; CDR3aa: CAWRSGGGGPGANVLTF; CDR3nt: TGTGCCTGGAGAAGTGGAGGGGGGGGCCCTGGGGCCAACGTCCTGACTTTC
len: 16; abundance: NA; j_gene: TRBJ2-3; v_gene: TRBV5-4; d_gene: TRBD2; CDR3aa: CASSLLAGGWADTQYF; CDR3nt: TGTGCCAGCAGCCTATTAGCGGGGGGGTGGGCAGATACGCAGTATTTT
len: 15; abundance: NA; j_gene: TRBJ2-7; v_gene: TRBV5-1; d_gene: TRBD1; CDR3aa: CASSWYDRDAYEQYF; CDR3nt: TGCGCCAGCAGCTGGTATGACAGGGACGCCTACGAGCAGTACTTC
len: 17; abundance: NA; j_gene: TRBJ2-1; v_gene: TRBV4-3; d_gene: NA; CDR3aa: CASSQVGMGSSYNEQFF; CDR3nt: TGCGCCAGCAGCCAAGTGGGAATGGGGAGCTCCTACAATGAGCAGTTCTTC
len: 12; abundance: NA; j_gene: TRBJ1-5; v_gene: TRBV28; d_gene: NA; CDR3aa: CASSPGNQPQHF; CDR3nt: TGTGCCAGCAGTCCGGGCAATCAGCCCCAGCATTTT
len: 14; abundance: NA; j_gene: TRBJ2-3; v_gene: TRBV6-5; d_gene: NA; CDR3aa: CASSYSASTDTQYF; CDR3nt: TGTGCCAGCAGTTACTCGGCCAGCACAGATACGCAGTATTTT
len: 15; abundance: NA; j_gene: TRBJ1-5; v_gene: TRBV5-4; d_gene: NA; CDR3aa: CASSLGGHGDQPQHF; CDR3nt: TGTGCCAGCAGCTTGGGGGGGCACGGCGATCAGCCCCAGCATTTT
len: 14; abundance: NA; j_gene: TRBJ1-1; v_gene: TRBV18; d_gene: NA; CDR3aa: CASSPGQGRSSAFF; CDR3nt: TGTGCCAGCTCACCAGGGCAGGGAAGATCCTCAGCTTTCTTT
len: 13; abundance: NA; j_gene: TRBJ2-7; v_gene: TRBV9; d_gene: TRBD2; CDR3aa: CASSAAGSYEQYF; CDR3nt: TGTGCCAGCAGCGCAGCGGGGTCCTACGAGCAGTACTTC
len: 14; abundance: NA; j_gene: TRBJ2-7; v_gene: TRBV6-1; d_gene: TRBD1; CDR3aa: CASSAGTGTYEQYF; CDR3nt: TGTGCCAGCAGCGCCGGGACAGGAACCTACGAGCAGTACTTC
len: 14; abundance: few; j_gene: TRBJ2-7; v_gene: TRBV27; d_gene: NA; CDR3aa: CASRAMGGPYEQYF; CDR3nt: TGTGCCAGCAGGGCCATGGGGGGACCCTACGAGCAGTACTTC
len: 13; abundance: NA; j_gene: TRBJ1-1; v_gene: TRBV27; d_gene: NA; CDR3aa: CASSLGQNTEAFF; CDR3nt: TGTGCCAGCAGTTTAGGCCAGAACACTGAAGCTTTCTTT
len: 16; abundance: NA; j_gene: TRBJ1-1; v_gene: TRBV27; d_gene: TRBD1; CDR3aa: CASRERRTGAKTEAFF; CDR3nt: TGTGCCAGCAGAGAACGGCGGACAGGGGCGAAAACTGAAGCTTTCTTT
len: 15; abundance: NA; j_gene: TRBJ2-1; v_gene: TRBV12-5; d_gene: TRBD2; CDR3aa: CASGLWGSGGNEQFF; CDR3nt: TGTGCTAGTGGTTTGTGGGGTAGCGGGGGGAATGAGCAGTTCTTC
len: 14; abundance: NA; j_gene: TRBJ1-3; v_gene: TRBV30; d_gene: NA; CDR3aa: CAWSVGVSGNTIYF; CDR3nt: TGTGCCTGGAGTGTAGGGGTCTCTGGAAACACCATATATTTT
len: 14; abundance: NA; j_gene: TRBJ1-2; v_gene: TRBV7-8; d_gene: NA; CDR3aa: CASSYDTFGYGYTF; CDR3nt: TGTGCCAGCAGCTATGACACGTTTGGGTATGGCTACACCTTC
len: 15; abundance: NA; j_gene: TRBJ2-5; v_gene: TRBV10-2; d_gene: TRBD2; CDR3aa: CASDMGAGGHETQYF; CDR3nt: TGCGCCAGTGACATGGGAGCGGGGGGCCACGAGACCCAGTACTTC